This is a list of T cell receptor beta chains from one sample in a study of cytomegalovirus exposure and HLA in healthy donors. Profiled with immunoSEQ multiplex PCR; TCRdb holds only in-frame clones, not every one. The sample has about 150,000 clones, approximately 72% seen once. Specimen: PBMCs. The source is a man younger than 30 in good health and CMV-seronegative. CDR3s include the opening cysteine and the closing phenylalanine or tryptophan. Fields, in order: D gene, J gene, clone size, V gene, CDR3 protein, CDR3 DNA. A D gene is named only where the DNA matches it firmly. Clone size is shown for a subset of rows, as once, few, many or a class of expanded clone.

D: TRBD1; J: TRBJ1-2; size: -; V: TRBV2; CDR3: CASRGDRGGYTF; DNA: TGTGCCAGCAGAGGAGACAGGGGTGGCTACACCTTC
D: TRBD2; J: TRBJ2-7; size: -; V: TRBV7-2; CDR3: CASSLTTSTGGYEQYF; DNA: TGTGCCAGCAGCTTAACGACTAGCACCGGAGGGTACGAGCAGTACTTC
D: TRBD2; J: TRBJ2-3; size: few; V: TRBV11-2; CDR3: CASSALAGSGDTQYF; DNA: TGTGCCAGCAGCGCCCTAGCGGGGAGCGGGGATACGCAGTATTTT
D: -; J: TRBJ1-4; size: -; V: TRBV29-1; CDR3: CSVEEGREREKLFF; DNA: TGCAGCGTTGAAGAAGGGCGGGAAAGGGAAAAACTGTTTTTT
D: -; J: TRBJ1-2; size: few; V: TRBV4-2; CDR3: CASSPTDQRTNYGYTF; DNA: TGTGCCAGCAGCCCAACAGACCAGAGAACTAACTATGGCTACACCTTC
D: -; J: TRBJ2-1; size: -; V: TRBV15; CDR3: CATSRARWQGEGTEQFF; DNA: TGTGCCACCAGCAGAGCGAGGTGGCAGGGTGAAGGAACTGAGCAGTTCTTC
D: -; J: TRBJ1-4; size: -; V: TRBV11-2; CDR3: CASSRTEIREKLFF; DNA: TGTGCCAGCAGCCGGACAGAGATTCGGGAAAAACTGTTTTTT
D: TRBD2; J: TRBJ2-5; size: -; V: TRBV7-7; CDR3: CASSPTSGRETQYF; DNA: TGTGCCAGCAGCCCCACTAGCGGAAGGGAGACCCAGTACTTC
D: TRBD1; J: TRBJ1-1; size: -; V: TRBV4-3; CDR3: CASSQLGQGRGNTEAFF; DNA: TGCGCCAGCAGCCAACTGGGACAGGGGCGGGGGAACACTGAAGCTTTCTTT
D: TRBD1; J: TRBJ2-2; size: -; V: TRBV25-1; CDR3: CASNPGQGHTGELFF; DNA: TGTGCCAGCAATCCGGGACAGGGGCACACCGGGGAGCTGTTTTTT
D: TRBD2; J: TRBJ2-3; size: -; V: TRBV11-2; CDR3: CASSLGIGLAGDTDTQYF; DNA: TGTGCCAGCAGCTTAGGGATCGGACTAGCGGGGGACACAGATACGCAGTATTTT
D: -; J: TRBJ1-6; size: -; V: TRBV7-2; CDR3: CASSLVGQNGNSPLHF; DNA: TGTGCCAGCAGCTTAGTCGGTCAGAACGGGAATTCACCCCTCCACTTT
D: -; J: TRBJ1-1; size: -; V: TRBV4-1; CDR3: CASSSPWRAEAFF; DNA: TGCGCCAGCAGTAGTCCTTGGAGGGCTGAAGCTTTCTTT
D: TRBD2; J: TRBJ2-1; size: -; V: TRBV28; CDR3: CASRQAPAGGRNEQFF; DNA: TGTGCCAGCAGACAGGCCCCAGCGGGGGGGCGAAATGAGCAGTTCTTC
D: TRBD1; J: TRBJ2-7; size: -; V: TRBV6-1; CDR3: CASSPSDRAYEQYF; DNA: TGTGCCAGCAGTCCGTCGGACAGGGCCTACGAGCAGTACTTC
D: TRBD1; J: TRBJ1-4; size: -; V: TRBV5-6; CDR3: CASSEGQGGEKLFF; DNA: TGTGCCAGCAGCGAGGGACAGGGGGGCGAAAAACTGTTTTTT
D: -; J: TRBJ2-7; size: -; V: TRBV5-8; CDR3: CASSWGVLSGEQYF; DNA: TGTGCCAGCAGCTGGGGGGTGTTGTCGGGCGAGCAGTACTTC
D: -; J: TRBJ1-3; size: -; V: TRBV7-9; CDR3: CASSLATGAGNTIYF; DNA: TGTGCCAGCAGCCTAGCCACGGGAGCTGGAAACACCATATATTTT
D: TRBD1; J: TRBJ1-2; size: -; V: TRBV9; CDR3: CASSVDRQGAGYTF; DNA: TGTGCCAGCAGCGTAGACCGGCAGGGGGCTGGCTACACCTTC
D: -; J: TRBJ1-5; size: -; V: TRBV6-1; CDR3: CASSERRQPQHF; DNA: TGTGCCAGCAGTGAACGGAGACAGCCCCAGCATTTT